This TCR beta chain was identified during a study of T cell responses to AZD1222 COVID-19 vaccine. General study results and limits: Clonal diversity was possibly underestimated; the donors were predominantly white British and more often female. Repertoires were obtained only post-peak T cell response. With dominance at 160-218 and 743-854, vaccine-associated CD4 TCRs spanned spike.

Some clones are missing from TCRdb's copy, which holds only in-frame ones; the method was immunoSEQ multiplex PCR. The repertoire holds about 120,000 clones, with roughly 90% as singletons. A remark on this clone: Its antigen is as yet unknown.

Sequences were derived from peripheral blood, sampled on day 0 of AZD1222 vaccination. The source of this sequence is an adult in good health.

CDR3 DNA sequence: TGTGCCAGCAGTTTGACGGAGACCCAGTACTTC. Translating it yields CASSLTETQYF. The rearrangement links TRBV2 to TRBJ2-5; D remains ambiguous. V lost 5 bases and J 5 bases, leaving 6 bases between the germline ends. Germline V gene lookup returns CDR1 SNHLY and CDR2 FYNNEI. This CDR3 has 11 amino acids. The full variable domain, completed using reference TRBV2 and TRBJ2-5, is EPEVTQTPSHQVTQMGQEVILRCVPISNHLYFYWYRQILGQKVEFLVSFYNNEISEKSEIFDDQFSVERPDGSNFTLKIRSTKLEDSAMYFCASSLTETQYFGPGTRLLVL.